This is a list of T cell receptor beta chains from one sample in a study of human T cells and chemical hapten exposure. TCRdb re-derived calls from the RACE reads in MiXCR, one entry per CDR3 protein. The sample comprises tens of thousands of distinct CDR3 sequences, approximately 15% of which are singletons, and roughly 4.9% rests with the top ten. The sequencing here drew on whole blood, taken in connection with sensitization to the hapten diphenylcyclopropenone (DPC). The receptors originated from a woman aged 45-65 years with alopecia areata. Some clones in this sample may be carry-over from other donors' samples. CDR3s include the opening cysteine and the closing phenylalanine or tryptophan. A D gene is named only where the DNA matches it firmly. Size tells how often a clone was seen (once, few, many) or the class of an expanded clone, and some rows leave it out.

TRBV2,TRBJ1-6,NA,15,NA,CASSDQGSYNSPLHF,TGTGCCAGCAGTGATCAGGGCTCCTATAATTCACCCCTCCACTTT
TRBV27,TRBJ2-3,NA,15,TRBD1,CASSLNRDRVNTQYF,TGTGCCAGCAGTTTAAACCGGGACAGGGTAAATACGCAGTATTTT
TRBV28,TRBJ2-6,many,16,TRBD1,CASSRTGEPGANVLTF,TGTGCCAGCAGTCGGACAGGGGAGCCTGGGGCCAACGTCCTGACTTTC
TRBV5-6,TRBJ2-4,few,12,NA,CASSRSGRIQYF,TGTGCCAGCAGCCGGTCCGGGAGAATTCAGTACTTC
TRBV7-2,TRBJ2-7,many,15,NA,CASSFGRRRGYEQYF,TGTGCCAGCAGCTTCGGGAGGCGGAGGGGGTACGAGCAGTACTTC
TRBV12-3/TRBV12-4,TRBJ1-5,few,15,NA,CASSSGAGDNQPQHF,TGTGCCAGCAGTTCTGGGGCAGGAGACAATCAGCCCCAGCATTTT
TRBV28,TRBJ1-1,NA,14,NA,CASTLDGTNTEAFF,TGTGCCAGCACTCTGGACGGGACAAACACTGAAGCTTTCTTT
TRBV20-1,TRBJ2-3,NA,13,NA,CSAQTGGTDTQYF,TGCAGTGCCCAGACAGGAGGAACAGATACGCAGTATTTT
TRBV9,TRBJ2-1,NA,12,NA,CASSVAGRGPIF,TGTGCCAGCAGCGTAGCGGGGCGGGGGCCTATCTTC
TRBV11-2,TRBJ2-7,NA,12,NA,CASSVRLWEQYF,TGTGCCAGCAGCGTGCGGCTATGGGAGCAGTACTTC
TRBV18,TRBJ2-7,few,14,TRBD2,CASSPRSGTYEQYF,TGTGCCAGCTCACCACGTAGCGGGACCTACGAGCAGTACTTC
TRBV20-1,TRBJ1-1,few,14,NA,CSARDFRLNTEAFF,TGCAGTGCTAGGGATTTCCGCCTGAACACTGAAGCTTTCTTT
TRBV16,TRBJ1-1,few,16,NA,CASSQPFASLVTEAFF,TGTGCCAGCAGCCAACCCTTTGCTTCGCTGGTAACTGAAGCTTTCTTT
TRBV2,TRBJ2-1,few,16,TRBD2,CASSEETSGRENEQFF,TGTGCCAGCAGTGAAGAGACTAGCGGGAGGGAGAATGAGCAGTTCTTC
TRBV10-1,TRBJ2-7,few,13,TRBD1,CASSGGGTYEQYF,TGCGCCAGCAGTGGAGGGGGCACCTACGAGCAGTACTTC
TRBV5-1,TRBJ1-1,NA,14,TRBD1,CASSSGQGNTEAFF,TGCGCCAGCAGCTCGGGACAGGGTAACACTGAAGCTTTCTTT
TRBV7-2,TRBJ2-3,many,14,NA,CASSLDGATDTQYF,TGTGCCAGCAGCTTAGACGGGGCCACAGATACGCAGTATTTT
TRBV7-2,TRBJ1-6,NA,14,NA,CASSLGSRNSPLHF,TGTGCCAGCAGCTTAGGAAGCAGGAATTCACCCCTCCACTTT
TRBV7-2,TRBJ2-3,NA,16,TRBD2,CASSLGASGITDTQYF,TGTGCCAGCAGCTTAGGAGCTAGCGGGATCACAGATACGCAGTATTTT
TRBV14,TRBJ2-5,few,18,NA,CASSQKRSRTPRAETQYF,TGTGCCAGCAGCCAAAAAAGATCAAGGACCCCTCGCGCCGAGACCCAGTACTTC
TRBV11-3,TRBJ2-1,NA,15,NA,CASSGEVGSGNEQFF,TGTGCCAGCAGCGGAGAGGTGGGGTCGGGCAATGAGCAGTTCTTC
TRBV6-5,TRBJ1-3,many,16,TRBD1,CASSPTGGFSGNTIYF,TGTGCCAGCAGCCCGACAGGGGGCTTTTCTGGAAACACCATATATTTT
TRBV5-1,TRBJ2-4,few,14,NA,CASSSPSGKNIQYF,TGCGCCAGCAGCTCGCCGTCGGGCAAAAACATTCAGTACTTC
TRBV4-2,TRBJ1-2,few,13,NA,CASSQQGGDGYTF,TGTGCCAGCAGCCAACAGGGAGGGGATGGCTACACCTTC
TRBV12-3/TRBV12-4,TRBJ2-1,few,14,TRBD2,CASSLGTRDNEQFF,TGTGCCAGCAGTTTAGGGACTAGAGACAATGAGCAGTTCTTC
TRBV2,TRBJ2-7,NA,15,NA,CASSRLGFSSYEQYF,TGTGCCAGCAGTCGTCTAGGATTCAGCTCCTACGAGCAGTACTTC
TRBV20-1,TRBJ2-2,many,15,NA,CSARREGVGTGELFF,TGCAGTGCTAGAAGGGAAGGGGTAGGAACCGGGGAGCTGTTTTTT
TRBV5-6,TRBJ2-2,NA,16,NA,CASSSSPSMNTGELFF,TGTGCCAGCAGCTCCTCCCCCTCAATGAACACCGGGGAGCTGTTTTTT
TRBV19,TRBJ2-7,many,14,TRBD1,CASSRGQGPREQYF,TGTGCCAGTAGTAGGGGACAGGGGCCCCGCGAGCAGTACTTC
TRBV5-1,TRBJ2-7,NA,12,NA,CASSLEPYEQYF,TGCGCCAGCAGCTTAGAGCCCTACGAGCAGTACTTC
TRBV14,TRBJ1-6,few,13,NA,CASSQVNHSPLHF,TGTGCCAGCAGCCAAGTGAACCATTCACCCCTCCACTTT
TRBV10-3,TRBJ1-6,few,14,NA,CAISDNSYNSPLHF,TGTGCCATCAGTGACAACTCCTATAATTCACCCCTCCACTTT
TRBV6-1,TRBJ1-1,NA,17,NA,CASTKYRDGNMNTEAFF,TGTGCCAGCACCAAGTACCGGGACGGCAATATGAACACTGAAGCTTTCTTT
TRBV10-3,TRBJ2-3,NA,15,TRBD1,CAISVAGGGPDTQYF,TGTGCCATCAGTGTTGCAGGGGGTGGGCCAGATACGCAGTATTTT
TRBV23-1,TRBJ2-6,NA,18,NA,CASSQSRQLCSGANVLTF,TGCGCCAGCAGTCAATCCCGACAGTTATGCTCTGGGGCCAACGTCCTGACTTTC
TRBV3-1,TRBJ2-5,NA,17,TRBD2,CASSQGVSSGSLETQYF,TGTGCCAGCAGCCAAGGGGTCTCTAGCGGGAGTTTAGAGACCCAGTACTTC
TRBV20-1,TRBJ1-1,many,13,NA,CSARKTRNTEAFF,TGCAGTGCTAGAAAAACACGGAACACTGAAGCTTTCTTT
TRBV19,TRBJ1-4,NA,14,NA,CASSTPLWSEKLFF,TGTGCCAGTAGTACGCCTCTATGGAGTGAAAAACTGTTTTTT
TRBV6-2/TRBV6-3,TRBJ2-1,few,20,TRBD1,CASSYSMAFFRTGLGNEQFF,TGTGCCAGCAGTTACTCGATGGCATTTTTTCGGACAGGGCTTGGGAATGAGCAGTTCTTC
TRBV4-3,TRBJ2-6,few,19,NA,CASSQRAMAYSSGANVLTF,TGCGCCAGCAGCCAAAGGGCGATGGCGTACAGCTCTGGGGCCAACGTCCTGACTTTC
TRBV20-1,TRBJ2-3,many,15,TRBD2,CSARVAGGRTDTQYF,TGCAGTGCTAGAGTAGCGGGAGGGCGCACAGATACGCAGTATTTT
TRBV20-1,TRBJ2-2,NA,14,NA,CSASRPTPAGELFF,TGCAGTGCTAGTAGGCCCACCCCGGCCGGGGAGCTGTTTTTT
TRBV11-2,TRBJ2-1,few,13,TRBD1,CASSLQGDTEQFF,TGTGCCAGCAGCTTACAGGGGGACACTGAGCAGTTCTTC
TRBV7-6,TRBJ2-1,NA,16,NA,CASSFSNPTGPNEQFF,TGTGCCAGCAGCTTTAGTAACCCGACAGGTCCGAATGAGCAGTTCTTC
TRBV6-2/TRBV6-3,TRBJ1-6,many,14,NA,CASTNGQRNSPLHF,TGTGCCAGCACCAATGGACAACGGAATTCACCCCTCCACTTT
TRBV6-1,TRBJ2-5,NA,15,TRBD2,CASIRTSGSKETQYF,TGTGCCAGCATCCGGACTAGCGGGAGTAAGGAGACCCAGTACTTC
TRBV5-1,TRBJ2-2,few,14,NA,CASSLETSRRGLFF,TGCGCCAGCAGCTTGGAGACTAGTCGCCGGGGGCTGTTTTTT
TRBV7-7,TRBJ2-7,many,13,TRBD1,CASSPAGQGMQYF,TGTGCCAGCAGCCCAGCGGGACAGGGGATGCAGTACTTC
TRBV6-1,TRBJ1-1,NA,16,TRBD1,CASSEVLTGGRAEAFF,TGTGCCAGCAGTGAAGTCCTTACAGGGGGGAGGGCTGAAGCTTTCTTT
TRBV20-1,TRBJ2-5,NA,16,NA,CSARPAGRRNQETQYF,TGCAGTGCTAGACCGGCGGGGCGGAGGAACCAAGAGACCCAGTACTTC
TRBV5-4,TRBJ2-1,few,16,NA,CASSLGSAVTYNEQFF,TGTGCCAGCAGCTTGGGGTCAGCAGTAACCTACAATGAGCAGTTCTTC
TRBV20-1,TRBJ2-7,many,12,TRBD2,CSAVAGGSEQYF,TGCAGTGCCGTAGCGGGAGGCTCCGAGCAGTACTTC
TRBV5-8,TRBJ2-5,NA,13,NA,CASSLDHQETQYF,TGTGCCAGCAGCTTGGACCACCAAGAGACCCAGTACTTC
TRBV12-3/TRBV12-4,TRBJ2-5,few,16,TRBD2,CASTVGLAGGQETQYF,TGTGCCAGCACCGTAGGGCTAGCGGGAGGCCAAGAGACCCAGTACTTC
TRBV3-1,TRBJ2-7,NA,14,NA,CASSPEGIYYEQYF,TGTGCCAGCAGCCCGGAGGGGATCTACTACGAGCAGTACTTC
TRBV13,TRBJ1-6,NA,15,NA,CASSFSGSLNSPLHF,TGTGCCAGCAGCTTTTCTGGTTCGCTTAATTCACCCCTCCACTTT
TRBV7-2,TRBJ2-7,few,15,TRBD2,CASSPPGGTTYEQYF,TGTGCCAGCAGCCCCCCCGGCGGGACTACCTACGAGCAGTACTTC